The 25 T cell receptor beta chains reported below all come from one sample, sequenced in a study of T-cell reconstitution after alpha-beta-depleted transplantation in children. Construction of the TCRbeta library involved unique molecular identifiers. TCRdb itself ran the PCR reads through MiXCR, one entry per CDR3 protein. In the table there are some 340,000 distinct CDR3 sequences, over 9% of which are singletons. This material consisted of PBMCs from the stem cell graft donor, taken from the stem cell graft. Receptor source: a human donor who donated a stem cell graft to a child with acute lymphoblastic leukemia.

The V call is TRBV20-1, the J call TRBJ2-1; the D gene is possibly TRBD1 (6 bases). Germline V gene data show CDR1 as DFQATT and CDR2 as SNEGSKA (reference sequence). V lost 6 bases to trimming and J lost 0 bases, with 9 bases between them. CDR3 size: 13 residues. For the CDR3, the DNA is TGCAGTGCCGACAGGAGCTCCTACAATGAGCAGTTCTTC. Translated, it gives CSADRSSYNEQFF.

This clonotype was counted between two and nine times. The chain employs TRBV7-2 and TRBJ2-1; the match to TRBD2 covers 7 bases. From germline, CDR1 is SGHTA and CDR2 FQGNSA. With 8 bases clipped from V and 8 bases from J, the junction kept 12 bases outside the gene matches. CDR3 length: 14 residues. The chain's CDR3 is CASGRLAQVYEQFF. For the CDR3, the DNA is TGTGCCAGCGGAAGACTAGCTCAGGTGTATGAGCAGTTCTTC.

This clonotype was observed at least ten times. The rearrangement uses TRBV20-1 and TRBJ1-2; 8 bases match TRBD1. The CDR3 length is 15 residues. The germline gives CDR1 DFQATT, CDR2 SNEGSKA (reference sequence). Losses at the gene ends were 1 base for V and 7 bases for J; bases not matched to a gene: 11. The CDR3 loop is CSARVPTGELGGYTF. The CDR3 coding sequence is TGCAGTGCTAGAGTGCCGACAGGGGAGTTGGGTGGCTACACCTTC.

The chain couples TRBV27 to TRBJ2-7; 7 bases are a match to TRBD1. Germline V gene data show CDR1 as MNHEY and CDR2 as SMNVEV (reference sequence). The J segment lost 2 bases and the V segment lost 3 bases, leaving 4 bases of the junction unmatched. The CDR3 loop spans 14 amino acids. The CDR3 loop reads CASSFLDRTYEQYF. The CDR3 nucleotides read TGTGCCAGCAGTTTTCTGGACAGGACCTACGAGCAGTACTTC.

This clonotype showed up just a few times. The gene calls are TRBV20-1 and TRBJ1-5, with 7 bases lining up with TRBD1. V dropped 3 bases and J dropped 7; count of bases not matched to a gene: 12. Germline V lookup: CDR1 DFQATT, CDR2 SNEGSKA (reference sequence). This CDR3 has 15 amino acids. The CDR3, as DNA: TGCAGTGCTAGCACCCGGACAGGAGAAGGACAGCCCCAGCATTTT. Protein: CSASTRTGEGQPQHF.

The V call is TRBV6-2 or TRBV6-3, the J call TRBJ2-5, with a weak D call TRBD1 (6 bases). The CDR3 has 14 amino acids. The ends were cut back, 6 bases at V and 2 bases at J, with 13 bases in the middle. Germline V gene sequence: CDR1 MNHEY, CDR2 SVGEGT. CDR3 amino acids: CASRPLRGQETQYF. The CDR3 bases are TGTGCCAGCAGGCCGTTGAGGGGGCAAGAGACCCAGTACTTC.

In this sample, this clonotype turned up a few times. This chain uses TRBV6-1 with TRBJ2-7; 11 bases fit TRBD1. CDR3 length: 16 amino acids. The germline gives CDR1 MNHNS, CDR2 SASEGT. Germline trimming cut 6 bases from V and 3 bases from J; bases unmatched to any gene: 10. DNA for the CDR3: TGTGCCAGCAGAGGCTCGGACAGGGGGCGAAGCTACGAGCAGTACTTC. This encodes CASRGSDRGRSYEQYF.

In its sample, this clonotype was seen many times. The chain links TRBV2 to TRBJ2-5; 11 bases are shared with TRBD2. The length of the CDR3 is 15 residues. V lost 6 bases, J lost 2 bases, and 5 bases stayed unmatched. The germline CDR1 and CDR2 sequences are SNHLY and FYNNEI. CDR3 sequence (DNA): TGTGCCAGCAGCGGACTAGCGGGCGTACAAGAGACCCAGTACTTC. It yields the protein CASSGLAGVQETQYF.

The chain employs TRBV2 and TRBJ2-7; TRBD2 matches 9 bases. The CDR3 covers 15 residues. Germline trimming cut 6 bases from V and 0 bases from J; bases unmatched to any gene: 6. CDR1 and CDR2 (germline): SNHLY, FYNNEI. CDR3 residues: CASSRLAENSYEQYF. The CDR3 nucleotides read TGTGCCAGCAGCCGACTAGCGGAGAACTCCTACGAGCAGTACTTC.

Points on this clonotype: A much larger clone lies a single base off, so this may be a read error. CDR3 residues: CASSQDPGNTIYF. Here the CDR3 DNA reads TGTGCCAGCAGCCAAGATCCTGGAAACACCATATATTTT. The chain is built from TRBV3-1 and TRBJ1-3, with D unclear. From germline, CDR1 is LGHDT and CDR2 YNNKEL (reference sequence). There are 13 residues in the CDR3. Trimming left V 0 bases short and J 2 bases short, with 2 bases between.

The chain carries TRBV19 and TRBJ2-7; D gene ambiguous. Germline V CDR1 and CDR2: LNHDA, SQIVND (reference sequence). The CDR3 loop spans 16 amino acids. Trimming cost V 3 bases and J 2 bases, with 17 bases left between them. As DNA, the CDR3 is TGTGCCAGTAGTATCTCCGGTGTGGAATCGCCCTACGAGCAGTACTTC. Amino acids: CASSISGVESPYEQYF. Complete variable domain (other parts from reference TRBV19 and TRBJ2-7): DGGITQSPKYLFRKEGQNVTLSCEQNLNHDAMYWYRQDPGQGLRLIYYSQIVNDFQKGDIAEGYSVSREKKESFPLTVTSAQKNPTAFYLCASSISGVESPYEQYFGPGTRLTVT.

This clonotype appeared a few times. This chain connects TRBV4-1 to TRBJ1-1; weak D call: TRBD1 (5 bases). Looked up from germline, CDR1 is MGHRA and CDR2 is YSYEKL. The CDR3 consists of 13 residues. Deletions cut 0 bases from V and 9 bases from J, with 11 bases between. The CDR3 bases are TGCGCCAGCAGCCAAGAGGGACGACGCCAAGCTTTCTTT. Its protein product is CASSQEGRRQAFF.

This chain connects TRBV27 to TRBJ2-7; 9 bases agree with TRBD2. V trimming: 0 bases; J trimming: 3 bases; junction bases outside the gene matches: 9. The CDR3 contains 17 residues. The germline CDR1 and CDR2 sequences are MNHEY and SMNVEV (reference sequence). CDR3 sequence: CASSLSHGTSWSYEQYF. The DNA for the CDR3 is TGTGCCAGCAGTTTATCCCATGGGACTAGCTGGAGCTACGAGCAGTACTTC.

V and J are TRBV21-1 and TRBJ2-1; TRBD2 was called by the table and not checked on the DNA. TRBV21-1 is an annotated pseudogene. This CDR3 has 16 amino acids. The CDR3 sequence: CASSFGLADSYNEQFF. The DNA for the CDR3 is TGTGCCAGCAGCTTCGGACTAGCGGACTCCTACAATGAGCAGTTCTTC.

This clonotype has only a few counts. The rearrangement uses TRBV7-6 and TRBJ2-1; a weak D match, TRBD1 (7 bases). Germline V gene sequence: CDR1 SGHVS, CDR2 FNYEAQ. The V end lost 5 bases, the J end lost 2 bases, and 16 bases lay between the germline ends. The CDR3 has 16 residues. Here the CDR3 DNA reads TGTGCCAGCAGCCCTCACAGGGGAGGAACCTACAATGAGCAGTTCTTC. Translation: CASSPHRGGTYNEQFF.

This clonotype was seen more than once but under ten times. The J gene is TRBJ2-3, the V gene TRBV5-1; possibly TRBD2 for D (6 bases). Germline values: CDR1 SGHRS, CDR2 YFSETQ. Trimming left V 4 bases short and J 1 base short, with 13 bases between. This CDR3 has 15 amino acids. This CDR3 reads CASSPGLRGTDTQYF. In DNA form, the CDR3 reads TGCGCCAGCAGCCCGGGACTCCGGGGCACAGATACGCAGTATTTT.

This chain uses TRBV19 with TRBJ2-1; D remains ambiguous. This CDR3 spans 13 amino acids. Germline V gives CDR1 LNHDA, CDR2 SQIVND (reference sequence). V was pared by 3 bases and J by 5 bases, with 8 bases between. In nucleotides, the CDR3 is TGTGCCAGTAGTATCGTCCAGCACAATGAGCAGTTCTTC. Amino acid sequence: CASSIVQHNEQFF.

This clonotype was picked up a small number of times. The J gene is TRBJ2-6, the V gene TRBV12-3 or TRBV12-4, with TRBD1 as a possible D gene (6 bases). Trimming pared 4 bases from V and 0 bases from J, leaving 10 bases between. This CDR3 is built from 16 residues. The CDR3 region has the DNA TGTGCCAGCAGTTCAAGGACAGTCTCTGGGGCCAACGTCCTGACTTTC. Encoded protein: CASSSRTVSGANVLTF.

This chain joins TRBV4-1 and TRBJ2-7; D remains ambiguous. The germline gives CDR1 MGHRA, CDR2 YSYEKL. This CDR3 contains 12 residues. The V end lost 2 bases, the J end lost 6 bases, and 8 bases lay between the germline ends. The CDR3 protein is CASSQPSSEQYF. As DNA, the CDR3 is TGCGCCAGCAGCCAACCTTCATCCGAGCAGTACTTC.

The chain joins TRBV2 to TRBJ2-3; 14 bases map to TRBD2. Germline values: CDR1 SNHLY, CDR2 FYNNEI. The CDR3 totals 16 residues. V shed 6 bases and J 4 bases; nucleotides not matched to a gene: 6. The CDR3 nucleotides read TGTGCCAGCAGCGTGGGACTAGCGGGAGTGGCAGATACGCAGTATTTT. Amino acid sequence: CASSVGLAGVADTQYF.

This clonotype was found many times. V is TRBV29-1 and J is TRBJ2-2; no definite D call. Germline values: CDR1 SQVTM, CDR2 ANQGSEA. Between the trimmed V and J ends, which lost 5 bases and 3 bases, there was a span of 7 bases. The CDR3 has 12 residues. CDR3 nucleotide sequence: TGCAGCGTTCGGGCAGACACCGGGGAGCTGTTTTTT. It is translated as CSVRADTGELFF.

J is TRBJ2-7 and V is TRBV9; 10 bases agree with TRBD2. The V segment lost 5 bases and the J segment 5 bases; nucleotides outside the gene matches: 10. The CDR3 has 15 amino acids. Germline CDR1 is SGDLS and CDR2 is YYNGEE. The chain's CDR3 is CASSYRLAGHNEQYF. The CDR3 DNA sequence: TGTGCCAGCAGTTACCGACTAGCGGGCCACAACGAGCAGTACTTC.

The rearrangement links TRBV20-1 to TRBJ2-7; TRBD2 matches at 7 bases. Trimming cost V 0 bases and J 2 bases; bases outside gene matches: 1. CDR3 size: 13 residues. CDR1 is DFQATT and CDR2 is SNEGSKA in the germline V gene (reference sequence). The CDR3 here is CSAREGGAYEQYF. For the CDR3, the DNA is TGCAGTGCTAGAGAGGGGGGGGCCTACGAGCAGTACTTC.

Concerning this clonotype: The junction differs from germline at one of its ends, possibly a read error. The CDR3 region has the DNA TGTGCCAGCAGCCCGCGCCGGGACAAAAACAGCGGGGAGCTGTTTTTT. It yields the protein CASSPRRDKNSGELFF. The J gene is TRBJ2-2, the V gene TRBV9, with a possible D match to TRBD1 (6 bases). In germline, CDR1 is SGDLS, CDR2 YYNGEE. The CDR3 is 16 amino acids.

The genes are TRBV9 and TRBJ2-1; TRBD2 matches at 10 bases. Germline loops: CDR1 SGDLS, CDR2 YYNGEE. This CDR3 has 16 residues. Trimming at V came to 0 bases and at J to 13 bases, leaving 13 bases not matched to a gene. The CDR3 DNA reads TGTGCCAGCAGCGTAGTCAGTCTAGCGGGAGTTGTTTCCCAGTTCTTC. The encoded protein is CASSVVSLAGVVSQFF.